Here is one TCR beta chain with its context. Original processing notes: For nucleated cells, counts were estimated from reference gene primer amplification. Measured with immunoSEQ multiplex PCR; TCRdb has only the in-frame clones, and not every one. The DNA was the basis for D and trimming; V, J and clone size are from that table. The sample has some 380,000 clones; around 89% are singletons. This sample was taken from a study of blood T cell repertoires in COVID-19. For the study at large: The study drew acute and convalescent COVID-19 samples from the United States, Italy and Spain. PBMCs, B-cell-depleted T cells, or T cells provided the cDNA or gDNA that made up the material.

This CDR3 has 15 residues. Germline CDR1 SNHLY, CDR2 FYNNEI. V lost 1 base, J lost 5 bases, and 4 bases stayed unmatched. The sequenced sample consisted of peripheral blood. This chain links TRBV2 with TRBJ2-5; 10 bases are shared with TRBD1. The origin of this receptor is a man between 18 and 29 years old with active or convalescent COVID-19. The CDR3 sequence: CASSEGTGGRETQYF. In DNA form, the CDR3 reads TGTGCCAGCAGTGAAGGGACAGGGGGGAGGGAGACCCAGTACTTC. Full variable domain (missing parts from reference TRBV2 and TRBJ2-5): EPEVTQTPSHQVTQMGQEVILRCVPISNHLYFYWYRQILGQKVEFLVSFYNNEISEKSEIFDDQFSVERPDGSNFTLKIRSTKLEDSAMYFCASSEGTGGRETQYFGPGTRLLVL.